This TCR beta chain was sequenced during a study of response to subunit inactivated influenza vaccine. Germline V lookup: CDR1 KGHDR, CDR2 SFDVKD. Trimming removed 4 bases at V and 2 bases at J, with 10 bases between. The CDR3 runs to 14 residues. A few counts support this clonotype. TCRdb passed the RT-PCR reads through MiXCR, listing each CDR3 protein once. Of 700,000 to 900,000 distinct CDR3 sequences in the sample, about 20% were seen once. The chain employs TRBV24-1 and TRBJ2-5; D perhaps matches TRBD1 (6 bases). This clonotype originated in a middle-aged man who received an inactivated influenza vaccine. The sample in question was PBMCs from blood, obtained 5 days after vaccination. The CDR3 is CATSEGTHQETQYF. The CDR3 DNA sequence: TGTGCCACCAGTGAGGGGACACATCAAGAGACCCAGTACTTC.